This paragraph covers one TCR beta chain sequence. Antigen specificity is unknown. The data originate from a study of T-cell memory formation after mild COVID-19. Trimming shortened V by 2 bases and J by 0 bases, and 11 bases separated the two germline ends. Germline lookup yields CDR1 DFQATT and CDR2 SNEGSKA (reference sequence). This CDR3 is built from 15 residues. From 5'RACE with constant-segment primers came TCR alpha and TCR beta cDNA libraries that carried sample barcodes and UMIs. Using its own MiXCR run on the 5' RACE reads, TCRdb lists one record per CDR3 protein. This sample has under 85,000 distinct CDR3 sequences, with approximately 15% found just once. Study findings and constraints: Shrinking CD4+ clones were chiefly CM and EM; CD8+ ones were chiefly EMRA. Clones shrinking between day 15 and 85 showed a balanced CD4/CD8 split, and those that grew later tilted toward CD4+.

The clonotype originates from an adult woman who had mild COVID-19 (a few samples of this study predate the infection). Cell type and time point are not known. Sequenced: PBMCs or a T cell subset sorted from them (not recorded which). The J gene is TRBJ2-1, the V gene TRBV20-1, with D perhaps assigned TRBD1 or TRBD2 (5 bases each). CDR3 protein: CSARPRGVSYNEQFF. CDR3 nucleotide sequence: TGCAGTGCTAGACCAAGGGGAGTCTCCTACAATGAGCAGTTCTTC.